These 24 T cell receptor beta chains were sequenced from one sample in a study of blood T cells in healthy people across ages. A second roughly 6 to 12 cycle PCR used barcoded and J-beta primers. Each CDR3 protein is one row after TCRdb ran MiXCR on the 5' RACE reads. In the table there are 650,000 to 800,000 distinct CDR3 sequences, approximately 52% of which are singletons. The sequenced material came from blood. The receptors come from a woman aged 80 or over in good health.

This clonotype has more than one count but fewer than ten. CDR3 in amino acids: CASSYRRGQNEQYF. For the CDR3, the DNA is TGTGCCAGCAGTTACCGCAGGGGGCAAAACGAGCAGTACTTC. This chain connects TRBV6-5 to TRBJ2-7; 8 positions agree with TRBD1. The ends lost 2 bases at V and 5 bases at J; junction bases unmatched: 5. Germline V lookup: CDR1 MNHEY, CDR2 SVGAGI. The CDR3 length is 14 residues.

V gene TRBV7-9 combines with J gene TRBJ2-5; tentatively, D is TRBD1 or TRBD2 (5 bases each). V was clipped by 3 bases and J by 2 bases, with 22 bases between them. There are 18 residues in the CDR3. Germline V CDR1 and CDR2: SEHNR, FQNEAQ (reference sequence). CDR3 loop: CASSFPSLGDPLQETQYF. Written as DNA, the CDR3 is TGTGCCAGCAGCTTCCCCTCGTTGGGGGACCCTTTACAAGAGACCCAGTACTTC.

This clonotype was seen a handful of times. This chain joins TRBV7-9 and TRBJ2-2; 8 positions match TRBD1. V lost 3 bases to trimming and J lost 3 bases; unmatched junction nucleotides: 6. The germline V gene encodes CDR1 SEHNR and CDR2 FQNEAQ (reference sequence). The CDR3 runs to 16 residues. In DNA, the CDR3 is TGTGCCAGCAGCTTTGGGACAGGATTAGACACCGGGGAGCTGTTTTTT. Translated, it gives CASSFGTGLDTGELFF. The full variable domain, with the rest looked up from reference TRBV7-9 and TRBJ2-2, is DTGVSQNPRHKITKRGQNVTFRCDPISEHNRLYWYRQTLGQGPEFLTYFQNEAQLEKSRLLSDRFSAERPKGSFSTLEIQRTEQGDSAMYLCASSFGTGLDTGELFFGEGSRLTVL.

The gene calls are TRBV10-3 and TRBJ2-7, with unresolved D. V shed 0 bases and J shed 0 bases, with 12 bases lying between them. The CDR3 contains 16 residues. CDR1 and CDR2 (germline): ENHRY, SYGVKD. CDR3 DNA: TGTGCCATCAGTGAGTCTAGGGCCAAAAACTCCTACGAGCAGTACTTC. Amino acids: CAISESRAKNSYEQYF.

Details on this clonotype: A much more abundant neighbour one base away suggests this may be a read error. This rearrangement joins TRBV29-1 to TRBJ2-1, with D perhaps being TRBD1 or TRBD2 (5 bases each). Germline CDR1 and CDR2: SQVTM and ANQGSEA. This CDR3 region has 12 residues. Trimming removed 7 bases at V and 9 bases at J, with 16 bases between. The CDR3 spells CSGWGSRGEQFF. The CDR3, as DNA: TGCAGCGGGTGGGGGTCCAGAGGTGAGCAGTTCTTC.

This clonotype was found many times. The chain's CDR3 is CASSFSGGVTNEQFF. The CDR3 DNA reads TGTGCCAGCAGCTTTAGCGGGGGTGTTACGAATGAGCAGTTCTTC. The chain recombines TRBV27 with TRBJ2-1, with 9 bases aligning to TRBD2. This CDR3 spans 15 amino acids. Losses at the gene ends were 6 bases for V and 7 bases for J; bases not matched to a gene: 10. Germline CDR1 MNHEY, CDR2 SMNVEV (reference sequence).

The chain uses TRBV20-1 and TRBJ1-3; D not resolved. The germline V gene encodes CDR1 DFQATT and CDR2 SNEGSKA (reference sequence). Trimming cost V 6 bases and J 2 bases, with 11 bases left between them. The length of the CDR3 is 13 residues. The CDR3 here is CSASAGAGNTIYF. In DNA form, the CDR3 reads TGCAGTGCCTCGGCAGGAGCTGGAAACACCATATATTTT.

This clonotype occurred many times. The rearrangement uses TRBV29-1 and TRBJ2-3; 11 nucleotides line up with TRBD2. The CDR3 spans 15 residues. V dropped 2 bases and J dropped 4; count of bases not matched to a gene: 5. Germline CDR1 and CDR2: SQVTM and ANQGSEA. CDR3 protein: CSVEYSGRASDTQYF. DNA for the CDR3: TGCAGCGTTGAATATAGCGGGAGGGCCTCAGATACGCAGTATTTT.

The V call is TRBV5-1, the J call TRBJ1-2; D is possibly TRBD1 (6 bases). The V end was cut by 2 bases, the J end by 1 base, with 12 bases between. Germline lookup yields CDR1 SGHRS and CDR2 YFSETQ. CDR3 length: 15 residues. DNA for the CDR3: TGCGCCAGCAGCTTTCTACAGGGTTATAACTATGGCTACACCTTC. It codes for CASSFLQGYNYGYTF.

There are many counts of this clonotype. This chain links TRBV7-2 with TRBJ2-5; no reliable D call. V was pared by 5 bases and J by 6 bases, with 10 bases between. This CDR3 contains 12 residues. The germline V gene encodes CDR1 SGHTA and CDR2 FQGNSA. The CDR3 bases are TGTGCCAGCAGCAACAACCCTCAGACCCAGTACTTC. The encoded protein is CASSNNPQTQYF.

V and J are TRBV7-3 and TRBJ2-1, with TRBD2 identical over 8 bases. J lost 7 bases, V lost 2 bases, and 7 bases had no gene match. Germline CDR1 and CDR2: SGHTA and FQGTGA. The CDR3 covers 15 residues. The DNA for the CDR3 is TGTGCCAGCAGCTTATTCGGGCGGGGGGATAATGAGCAGTTCTTC. Protein: CASSLFGRGDNEQFF.

This clonotype showed up many times. This chain uses TRBV9 with TRBJ2-3, with 12 bases lining up with TRBD2. Unmatched junction bases numbered 5, after V lost 0 bases and J lost 6 bases. Germline V gives CDR1 SGDLS, CDR2 YYNGEE. The length of the CDR3 is 16 residues. CDR3 sequence: CASSVDLAGGRDTQYF. CDR3 sequence (DNA): TGTGCCAGCAGCGTAGACCTAGCGGGGGGGCGTGATACGCAGTATTTT.

A word on this clonotype: A much larger clone differs by one base, so this may be a read error. V gene TRBV3-1 combines with J gene TRBJ2-1; D gene unclear. V was trimmed by 3 bases and J by 13 bases, leaving 19 bases between them. CDR3 size: 14 residues. CDR1 and CDR2 (germline): LGHDT, YNNKEL (reference sequence). This CDR3 reads CASSQQVGVETQFF. As DNA, the CDR3 is TGTGCCAGCAGCCAGCAGGTTGGTGTGGAGACCCAGTTCTTC.

This clonotype has only one observation. The J gene is TRBJ1-5, the V gene TRBV5-6; D remains unclear. The germline V gene has CDR1 SGHDT and CDR2 YYEEEE. The V end was cut by 5 bases, the J end by 6 bases, with 9 bases between. The CDR3 spans 12 residues. CDR3 loop: CASSHQSQPQHF. CDR3 nucleotide sequence: TGTGCCAGCAGTCATCAATCTCAGCCCCAGCATTTT.

The J gene is TRBJ2-7, the V gene TRBV7-8, with TRBD1 matching over 9 bases. With V trimmed by 7 bases and J by 1 base, 17 bases remained unmatched. The germline CDR1 and CDR2 sequences are SGHVS and FQNEAQ. The CDR3 totals 18 residues. CDR3 nucleotides: TGTGCCAGCACTGGGGACAGGGTACTCTCTCTCGGTTCCTACGAGCAGTACTTC. Protein: CASTGDRVLSLGSYEQYF.

To note about this clonotype: A much more abundant neighbour one base away suggests this may be a read error. This chain joins TRBV5-1 and TRBJ2-1; 8 bases are a match to TRBD2. Germline CDR1 SGHRS, CDR2 YFSETQ. The CDR3 runs to 15 residues. The CDR3 loop reads CASSLATSGYSEQFF. The CDR3 DNA reads as TGCGCCAGCAGCTTGGCAACTAGCGGATACAGTGAGCAGTTCTTC.

This clonotype was seen many times. This sequence joins TRBV5-6 and TRBJ2-7; TRBD1 agrees at 8 bases. V trimming: 1 base; J trimming: 5 bases; junction bases outside the gene matches: 8. This CDR3 is 15 amino acids long. Looked up from germline, CDR1 is SGHDT and CDR2 is YYEEEE. The CDR3, as DNA: TGTGCCAGCAGCTTGAGACAGGGGTCCTTTCACGAGCAGTACTTC. Translated, it gives CASSLRQGSFHEQYF.

The V call is TRBV6-2 or TRBV6-3, the J call TRBJ2-6; D ambiguous. With 6 bases removed from V and 4 bases from J, the gap between germline ends came to 4 bases. CDR3 length equals 12 residues. Germline CDR1 reads MNHEY; CDR2 reads SVGEGT. CDR3 sequence (DNA): TGTGCCAGCAGCATCGGGGCCAACGTCCTGACTTTC. Translated, it gives CASSIGANVLTF.

This clonotype was seen ten or more times. This sequence joins TRBV12-3 or TRBV12-4 and TRBJ2-1; D gene uncertain. Trimming took 6 bases from V and 0 from J, leaving 9 bases between them. This CDR3 has 14 amino acids. The CDR3 DNA reads as TGTGCCAGCAGACCAGGCAGCTCCTACAATGAGCAGTTCTTC. Translating it yields CASRPGSSYNEQFF.

The chain is built from TRBV7-9 and TRBJ2-2; weak D call: TRBD1 (6 bases). Germline V gene lookup returns CDR1 SEHNR and CDR2 FQNEAQ (reference sequence). The V end was cut by 1 base, the J end by 9 bases, with 6 bases between. This CDR3 has 12 amino acids. CDR3 sequence: CASSLGDRELFF. In DNA, the CDR3 is TGTGCCAGCAGCTTAGGGGACAGGGAGCTGTTTTTT.

Details on this clonotype: A read error may explain this, as a much larger clone is one base away. The rearrangement uses TRBV7-3 and TRBJ1-1; TRBD1 might be the D (5 bases). Trimming pared 4 bases from V and 5 bases from J, leaving 17 bases between. CDR1 is SGHTA, CDR2 FQGTGA, per germline. The CDR3 extends over 15 amino acids. CDR3 sequence reads: CASSWDRGAGTEAFF. CDR3 bases: TGTGCCAGCAGCTGGGACCGGGGAGCCGGGACTGAAGCTTTCTTT.

The rearrangement links TRBV4-3 to TRBJ1-6; 10 bases map to TRBD1. Trimming took 1 base from V and 3 from J; bases not matched to a gene: 3. Germline CDR1 LGHNA, CDR2 YSLEER. The CDR3 has 17 amino acids. The CDR3 region has the DNA TGCGCCAGCAGCCAAGTCGGGACAGGGGACTATAATTCACCCCTCCACTTT. Amino acids: CASSQVGTGDYNSPLHF.

V and J are TRBV20-1 and TRBJ2-1; 7 nucleotides match TRBD2. CDR3 length equals 15 residues. V lost 6 bases, J lost 3 bases, and 11 bases stayed unmatched. Germline V CDR1 and CDR2: DFQATT, SNEGSKA (reference sequence). The CDR3 DNA reads as TGCAGTGCACTCGCCGGAGCGGGGTACTACAATGAGCAGTTCTTC. Protein: CSALAGAGYYNEQFF.

This clonotype was detected ten times or more. This chain uses TRBV5-1 with TRBJ2-3, with 7 bases identical to TRBD1. Trimming cost V 2 bases and J 5 bases; bases outside gene matches: 2. Germline CDR1 SGHRS, CDR2 YFSETQ. The CDR3 has 13 amino acids. The CDR3 region is CASSFTGEDTQYF. The DNA for the CDR3 is TGCGCCAGCAGCTTTACAGGGGAAGATACGCAGTATTTT. The full variable domain, its missing parts supplied by reference TRBV5-1 and TRBJ2-3, is KAGVTQTPRYLIKTRGQQVTLSCSPISGHRSVSWYQQTPGQGLQFLFEYFSETQRNKGNFPGRFSGRQFSNSRSEMNVSTLELGDSALYLCASSFTGEDTQYFGPGTRLTVL.